This entry lists 17 T cell receptor beta chains sequenced from one sample in a study of blood T cell repertoires in COVID-19. This table comes from immunoSEQ multiplex PCR, and its TCRdb copy is limited to in-frame clones, with some not included. The data show some 150,000 clones, around 87% seen once. Material for sequencing was peripheral blood. The receptors were gathered from a middle-aged man who had recovered from COVID-19.

This clone showed up just once. The chain has TRBV5-4 and TRBJ2-1; maybe TRBD2 (5 bases). V lost 1 base, J lost 8 bases, and 19 bases lay in between. The CDR3 is made up of 16 amino acids. The germline gives CDR1 SGHNT, CDR2 YYREEE (reference sequence). For the CDR3, the DNA is TGTGCCAGCAGCTTGAGAGGGTCTTCCTTAGGCGATGAGCAGTTCTTC. Protein product: CASSLRGSSLGDEQFF.

The V call is TRBV18, the J call TRBJ2-2; 10 bases line up with TRBD1. CDR3 length equals 15 residues. The V and J ends lost 3 bases and 5 bases, in that order; junction bases with no gene match: 3. In germline, CDR1 is KGHSH, CDR2 LQKENI. CDR3 coding DNA: TGTGCCAGCTCACCGACAGGGGGCTGGACCGGGGAGCTGTTTTTT. Translation gives CASSPTGGWTGELFF.

V gene TRBV7-8 combines with J gene TRBJ1-5, with D tentatively TRBD1 (6 bases). The germline V and J ends were trimmed by 2 bases and 6 bases, with 14 bases remaining between them. The germline V gene encodes CDR1 SGHVS and CDR2 FQNEAQ. The CDR3 is 15 amino acids. For the CDR3, the DNA is TGTGCCAGCAGCTTATCGGGCGGGGGCGGTCAGCCCCAGCATTTT. Translation gives CASSLSGGGGQPQHF.

This chain joins TRBV6-1 and TRBJ2-3; 7 bases match TRBD2. V lost 1 base, J lost 0 bases, and 16 bases stayed unmatched. CDR1 and CDR2 (germline): MNHNS, SASEGT. CDR3 length: 20 amino acids. This CDR3 reads CASSEGSSGAVTRSTDTQYF. In nucleotides, the CDR3 is TGTGCCAGCAGTGAAGGGTCTAGCGGAGCGGTTACTCGGAGCACAGATACGCAGTATTTT.

This chain connects TRBV7-9 to TRBJ1-2, with D possibly being TRBD1 (5 bases). Germline CDR1 reads SEHNR; CDR2 reads FQNEAQ (reference sequence). The CDR3 sequence is 18 residues long. V was shortened by 1 base and J by 2 bases, with 20 bases between the two germline ends. CDR3 in DNA: TGTGCCAGCAGCTTAGTCTACGCGGGAAAGGGGTTGAACTATGGCTACACCTTC. Translated, it gives CASSLVYAGKGLNYGYTF.

V usage is TRBV27 and J usage is TRBJ1-5; 12 bases match TRBD1. J gave up 7 bases and V 2 bases, and 9 bases lay outside the gene matches. This CDR3 spans 17 amino acids. Germline assignment: CDR1 MNHEY and CDR2 SMNVEV (reference sequence). The CDR3 sequence: CASSLAPGQGAKQPQHF. The CDR3 nucleotides are TGTGCCAGCAGTTTAGCACCGGGACAGGGGGCGAAACAGCCCCAGCATTTT.

This chain links TRBV3-1 (or the pseudogene TRBV3-2) with TRBJ2-1, with D perhaps matching TRBD2 (7 bases). Trimming removed 1 base from V and 4 bases from J, with 11 bases in between. In germline, CDR1 is LGHDT, CDR2 YNNKEL (reference sequence). The CDR3 loop spans 15 amino acids. CDR3 in DNA: TGTGCCAGCAGCCAAGTCGCGGGGGCGTACAATGAGCAGTTCTTC. This translates into CASSQVAGAYNEQFF.

This clone has more than one count but fewer than ten. The chain joins TRBV5-1 to TRBJ1-4; TRBD1 matches at 9 bases. Germline V lookup: CDR1 SGHRS, CDR2 YFSETQ. V gave up 5 bases and J gave up 8 bases; unmatched junction bases: 7. The CDR3 is made up of 14 amino acids. This CDR3 is CASRVDRGREKLFF. CDR3 nucleotides: TGCGCCAGCAGGGTGGACAGGGGAAGAGAAAAACTGTTTTTT.

V gene TRBV9 combines with J gene TRBJ2-5; 12 bases align to TRBD2. CDR1 SGDLS and CDR2 YYNGEE come from the germline V gene. The J segment lost 5 bases and the V segment lost 1 base, leaving 9 bases of the junction unmatched. This CDR3 spans 17 amino acids. The CDR3 DNA follows: TGTGCCAGCAGCGTACCTAGCGGGGGGGCCGGGTTCGAGACCCAGTACTTC. It codes for CASSVPSGGAGFETQYF.

The CDR3 DNA follows: TGTGCCACAGCGTATGGGGGGGGGCGACACAATGAGCAGTTCTTC. It specifies CATAYGGGRHNEQFF. The rearrangement joins TRBV15 to TRBJ2-1, with a possible D match to TRBD2 (7 bases). The CDR3 loop spans 15 amino acids. Germline CDR1 LNHNV, CDR2 YYDKDF (reference sequence). The ends were cut back, 9 bases at V and 5 bases at J, with 20 bases in the middle. Looking up the rest from reference TRBV15 and TRBJ2-1 gives the full variable domain: DAMVIQNPRYQVTQFGKPVTLSCSQTLNHNVMYWYQQKSSQAPKLLFHYYDKDFNNEADTPDNFQSRRPNTSFCFLDIRSPGLGDTAMYLCATAYGGGRHNEQFFGPGTRLTVL.

This rearrangement joins TRBV19 to TRBJ1-4; 12 nucleotides line up with TRBD1. J was trimmed by 3 bases and V by 3 bases; bases with no gene match: 2. This CDR3 has 16 residues. Germline assignment: CDR1 LNHDA and CDR2 SQIVND (reference sequence). The CDR3 DNA sequence: TGTGCCAGTAGTATGGGACAGGGGGCGGCTAATGAAAAACTGTTTTTT. This codes for CASSMGQGAANEKLFF.

The genes are TRBV27 and TRBJ1-1, with D maybe TRBD1 (6 bases). The germline gives CDR1 MNHEY, CDR2 SMNVEV (reference sequence). V was trimmed by 2 bases and J by 1 base, leaving 17 bases between them. The CDR3 consists of 17 residues. In DNA, the CDR3 is TGTGCCAGCAGTTTAGTGGGCCCCTGGACAGCGAACACTGAAGCTTTCTTT. Protein product: CASSLVGPWTANTEAFF.

This CDR3 is CASSFGQNTGELFF. CDR3 in DNA: TGTGCCAGCAGTTTTGGACAAAACACCGGGGAGCTGTTTTTT. The chain is built from TRBV6-6 and TRBJ2-2; perhaps TRBD1 as D (5 bases). Between the trimmed V and J ends, which lost 4 bases and 2 bases, there was a span of 8 bases. Germline CDR1 is MNHNY and CDR2 is SVGAGI (reference sequence). The CDR3 runs 14 residues.

The V call is TRBV7-2, the J call TRBJ1-4, with 9 bases that match TRBD1. The germline V gene encodes CDR1 SGHTA and CDR2 FQGNSA. CDR3 length equals 15 residues. The J segment lost 8 bases and the V segment lost 1 base, leaving 5 bases of the junction unmatched. Here the CDR3 reads CASSLGTGENEKLFF. The CDR3 DNA reads as TGTGCCAGCAGCTTAGGGACAGGGGAAAACGAAAAACTGTTTTTT.

The CDR3 DNA reads as TGTGCCACCAGCAGAGGAAGTTCGGGACAGGGGTACGGTTCACCCCTCCACTTT. Translating gives CATSRGSSGQGYGSPLHF. This chain links TRBV15 with TRBJ1-6, with TRBD1 identical over 10 bases. The V gene end was trimmed by 1 base and the J gene end by 9 bases; junction bases not matched to a gene: 12. CDR1 and CDR2 (germline): LNHNV, YYDKDF (reference sequence). CDR3 length equals 18 residues.

The rearrangement joins TRBV7-3 to TRBJ1-3; possible D gene TRBD1, 5 bases. Trimming left V 5 bases short and J 0 bases short, with 14 bases between. Germline V gene sequence: CDR1 SGHTA, CDR2 FQGTGA. The CDR3 extends over 16 amino acids. CDR3 in amino acids: CASSVGVPGSGNTIYF. In DNA form, the CDR3 reads TGTGCCAGCAGCGTAGGGGTTCCGGGCTCTGGAAACACCATATATTTT.

This clone occurred a few times. The chain combines TRBV30 with TRBJ2-2; D possibly corresponds to TRBD1 (6 bases). The CDR3 sequence is 14 residues long. CDR1 is GTSNPN and CDR2 is SVGIG in the germline V gene (reference sequence). The V end was cut by 4 bases, the J end by 2 bases, with 11 bases between. This chain's CDR3 is CAWTKDSNTGELFF. CDR3 coding DNA: TGTGCCTGGACCAAGGACAGCAACACCGGGGAGCTGTTTTTT.